This T cell receptor (beta chain) came from a study of blood T cell repertoires in COVID-19. Measured with immunoSEQ multiplex PCR; TCRdb has only the in-frame clones, and not every one. The sample holds hundreds of thousands of clones, nearly 90% seen once. This CDR3 is 11 amino acids long. Trimming shortened V by 3 bases and J by 7 bases, and 6 bases separated the two germline ends. Germline CDR1 is MGHRA and CDR2 is YSYEKL. The V and J genes are TRBV4-1 and TRBJ1-2; D remains unclear. This receptor was identified in a woman aged 40 to 49 with acute COVID-19. The sample comprised PBMCs or T cells enriched from blood (not recorded which). CDR3 amino acids: CASSQGRGYTF. CDR3 in DNA: TGCGCCAGCAGCCAGGGCCGTGGCTACACCTTC.